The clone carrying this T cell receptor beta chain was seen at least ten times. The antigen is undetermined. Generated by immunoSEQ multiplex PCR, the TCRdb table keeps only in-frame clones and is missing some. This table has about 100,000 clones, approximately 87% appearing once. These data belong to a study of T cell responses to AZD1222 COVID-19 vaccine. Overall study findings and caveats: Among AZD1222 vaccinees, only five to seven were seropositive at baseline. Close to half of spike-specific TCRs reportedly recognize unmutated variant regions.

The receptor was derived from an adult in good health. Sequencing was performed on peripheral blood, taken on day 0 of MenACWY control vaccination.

The CDR3 nucleotides are TGTGCCAGCAGCTTAGGGTTTGATTGGGTCCGGGGACTGGGGACCCAGTACTTC. Its translation is CASSLGFDWVRGLGTQYF. V gene TRBV7-9 combines with J gene TRBJ2-5; D is perhaps TRBD2 (6 bases). The CDR3 runs to 18 residues. In germline, CDR1 is SEHNR, CDR2 FQNEAQ (reference sequence). V lost 1 base, J lost 7 bases, and 25 bases lay in between. The variable domain in full, completed from reference TRBV7-9 and TRBJ2-5, reads DTGVSQNPRHKITKRGQNVTFRCDPISEHNRLYWYRQTLGQGPEFLTYFQNEAQLEKSRLLSDRFSAERPKGSFSTLEIQRTEQGDSAMYLCASSLGFDWVRGLGTQYFGPGTRLLVL.